This TCR beta chain is drawn from a study of breast tumors, draining lymph nodes, adjacent tissues (dated by TCRdb to the mid-2010s). With respect to the entire study: Breast cancer patients provided tumor, adjacent nontumor tissue and axillary lymph nodes, and the study compared the TCR beta repertoires across these three sources. In human breast cancer, the study set out to assess how tumor, surrounding tissue and draining lymph node repertoires relate to one another and whether T cells might be exchanged between them. Here is what the overall study found, with its caveats: Tumor and nontumor tissue repertoires were found to be significantly more similar in luminal-like than in basal-like breast cancer. The study presented the conclusion that tumor T cells originate in lymph nodes as consistent with a hypothesis, not as something directly demonstrated. A scenario in which most tumor T cells derive from the lymph node and then expand within tumor tissue was judged to be consistent with the data. Tumor T-cell repertoires showed less diversity than lymph node repertoires and more diversity than nontumor tissue repertoires, and tumor T-cell repertoires showed preferential V and J gene usage.

Lymph node samples were obtained from the axillary draining lymph nodes of breast cancer patients. Sequences SGHNT (CDR1) and YYREEE (CDR2) are obtained from the germline V gene (reference sequence). From its cysteine to its phenylalanine, the CDR3 spans 12 amino acids. Just CDR3 DNA is preserved here, 36 bases in frame from base 1. The instrument given in TCRdb is Illumina HiSeq 2000. TCR beta chain libraries were generated through multiplex PCR amplification. High-throughput sequencing was used to analyze the amplified TCR beta chain products. Through fastp at Q25 and MiXCR, TCRdb rebuilt clones from the public reads, retaining in-frame beta chains. Rows matching on CDR3 protein sequence are summarized as one entry with the most common DNA and genes. The sample table contains around 170,000 distinct CDR3 sequences; only one count was recorded for about 30% of them. The ten largest clonotypes hold over 3.5% of the sample.

This clonotype was counted only a few times. The target of this receptor is not known. A much larger clonotype is one base distant, so this may be a read error. This clonotype was obtained from a female donor with breast cancer. Some clones in this sample may be carry-over from other donors' samples. In this chain, TRBV5-4 is recombined with TRBJ1-6; the D gene lacks a confident call. The source material was axillary lymph node tissue. The nucleotide sequence reads as follows: TGTGCCAGCGGGCAATATAATTCACCCCCCCACTTT. This translates into CASGQYNSPPHF.